This T cell receptor beta chain was identified in a study of blood T cell repertoires in COVID-19. The overall study: Acute and convalescent COVID-19 samples came from the United States, Italy and Spain. The analysed material was cDNA or gDNA that came from T cells, B-cell-depleted T cells, or PBMCs.

V trimming: 6 bases; J trimming: 2 bases; junction bases outside the gene matches: 6. The CDR3 is made up of 14 amino acids. Germline values: CDR1 MNHEY, CDR2 SVGAGI. Source study methods: Reference gene primer amplification gave estimated nucleated cell counts. The assay was immunoSEQ multiplex PCR, and TCRdb's table has in-frame clones only and misses some. V and J calls and clone size follow that table, whereas D and trimming were derived from the DNA. The data hold about 81,000 clones, with 82% observed a single time. This receptor was obtained from a human donor in a cohort sampled during active COVID-19. This chain links TRBV6-5 with TRBJ1-2, with TRBD1 identical over 7 bases. Material for sequencing was peripheral blood. CDR3 residues: CASRAGTENYGYTF. DNA of the CDR3: TGTGCCAGCAGAGCCGGGACAGAGAACTATGGCTACACCTTC.